These T cell receptor beta chains were read from a single sample in a study of shared clonotypes between healthy human individuals. Clones were read by immunoSEQ multiplex PCR, and TCRdb kept only the in-frame ones, dropping some. Of around 1.9 million clones listed, around 95% were seen once; the top ten hold about 1.7%. Source material: naive CD8+ T cells from PBMCs. Source of these receptors: a man younger than 30 in good health. Some clones in this sample may be carry-over from other donors' samples. The CDR3 runs from the conserved cysteine through the conserved F or W. A D gene is named only where the DNA matches it firmly. Size is stated for part of the rows, as once, few or many counts, or as a class when the clone is expanded.

TRBJ2-1 TRBD2 NA TRBV5-1 TGCGCCAGCAGCTCTCCCGGGCTAGCGGGAGGGAGGGCTGAGCAGTTCTTC CASSSPGLAGGRAEQFF
TRBJ2-7 NA NA TRBV27 TGTGCCAGCAGGTCGGGCAGTGCCTACGAGCAGTACTTC CASRSGSAYEQYF
TRBJ2-1 NA NA TRBV27 TGTGCCAGCAGTTTTCGGGGGAGCTCCTACAATGAGCAGTTCTTC CASSFRGSSYNEQFF
TRBJ2-7 TRBD1 once TRBV5-5 TGCGCCAGCAGCCAAGAACCCGACAGGGCCTACGAGCAGTACTTC CASSQEPDRAYEQYF
TRBJ2-7 NA NA TRBV28 TGTGCCAGCATCGACGGACGATACGAGCAGTACTTC CASIDGRYEQYF
TRBJ1-2 NA NA TRBV11-2 TGTGCCAGCAGCCGAAGGTCGCGAGTCTCACCGTTCTATGGCTACACCTTC CASSRRSRVSPFYGYTF
TRBJ1-5 NA NA TRBV6-5 TGTGCCAGCAGTATGGGGGCGGGGGGCAATCAGCCCCAGCATTTT CASSMGAGGNQPQHF
TRBJ2-7 NA once TRBV6-1 TGTGCCAGCAGTGGTGGACACGTCGCCTACGAGCAGTACTTC CASSGGHVAYEQYF
TRBJ1-1 NA NA TRBV5-5 TGTGCCAGCAGCTTGACTTGGGGATGGGGGACTGAAGCTTTCTTT CASSLTWGWGTEAFF
TRBJ1-4 NA NA TRBV29-1 TGCAGCGTTGGCAACCTCGGATCCGTCGACAGTGAAAAACTGTTTTTT CSVGNLGSVDSEKLFF
TRBJ2-1 NA NA TRBV27 TGTGCCAGCAGTTATTACGCAGGTGATGAGCAGTTCTTC CASSYYAGDEQFF
TRBJ2-1 NA NA TRBV19 TGTGCCAGTAGTATTCCCCAGCGTACCTACAATGAGCAGTTCTTC CASSIPQRTYNEQFF
TRBJ2-7 NA NA TRBV12-5 TGTGCTAGTGGTCCGGGGAGAAACGAGCAGTACTTC CASGPGRNEQYF
TRBJ2-3 TRBD1 NA TRBV19 TGTGCCAGTAGCGAGACAGGGAGCACAGATACGCAGTATTTT CASSETGSTDTQYF
TRBJ2-1 NA NA TRBV28 TGTGCCAGCAGCTTGGGCGGGACCACCTACAATGAGCAGTTCTTC CASSLGGTTYNEQFF
TRBJ2-1 TRBD2 NA TRBV29-1 TGCAGCATCCGGACTAGCTTATATGAGCAGTTCTTC CSIRTSLYEQFF
TRBJ1-2 NA NA TRBV9 TGTGCCAGCAGCGCCGGGGGTTGGGAGGACTACACCTTC CASSAGGWEDYTF